This T cell receptor beta chain is from a study of T cells in tumors after PD-1 blockade. Overall study context: Each patient got pembrolizumab 200 mg every 3 weeks or cemiplimab 350 mg every 2 weeks. During anti-PD-1 treatment, some patients continued daily vismodegib 150 mg.

TCRdb's table, derived via immunoSEQ multiplex PCR, lists solely in-frame clones and lacks some. Altogether around 34,000 clones are present, 55% to 80% being singletons, with the ten largest covering about two fifths. Genomic DNA template from tumor biopsies or peripheral blood, roughly 616 ng to 6,500 ng input. The germline gives CDR1 LNHDA, CDR2 SQIVND (reference sequence). This CDR3 is 15 amino acids long. The V end was cut by 6 bases, the J end by 1 base, with 13 bases between. This receptor was identified in a human donor with basal cell carcinoma. The material sequenced was PBMCs, taken after anti-PD-1 treatment. J is TRBJ1-5 and V is TRBV19, with D possibly TRBD1 on 6 matching bases. CDR3 in amino acids: CASRSTGYSNQPQHF. CDR3 coding DNA: TGTGCCAGTAGATCAACAGGGTACAGCAATCAGCCCCAGCATTTT.